Listed below are T cell receptor beta chains from one sample, sequenced in a study of cytomegalovirus exposure and HLA in healthy donors. The protocol was immunoSEQ multiplex PCR, while the TCRdb copy is restricted to in-frame clones and leaves out a portion. The sample has approximately 190,000 clones; 80% to 90% are singletons. The sample taken for sequencing was PBMCs. These receptors were obtained from a man aged 35-49 years in good health and CMV-seropositive. Both conserved end residues are part of each CDR3. D genes are given only for firm matches. Clone size is given for some rows only: seen once, a few or many times, or a class if the clone is expanded.

clone size: NA; V gene: TRBV7-6; J gene: TRBJ2-7; D gene: TRBD1; CDR3 protein: CASSFRLLGDRGPGYEQYF; CDR3 DNA: TGTGCCAGCAGCTTTCGGCTCCTGGGGGACAGGGGTCCTGGCTACGAGCAGTACTTC
clone size: NA; V gene: TRBV29-1; J gene: TRBJ2-6; D gene: TRBD1; CDR3 protein: CSVDRDRVRANVLTF; CDR3 DNA: TGCAGCGTAGACAGAGACAGGGTGAGGGCCAACGTCCTGACTTTC
clone size: NA; V gene: TRBV29-1; J gene: TRBJ2-7; D gene: NA; CDR3 protein: CSVEDRAGVYEQYF; CDR3 DNA: TGCAGCGTTGAAGATCGGGCAGGGGTCTACGAGCAGTACTTC
clone size: NA; V gene: TRBV6-5; J gene: TRBJ1-2; D gene: NA; CDR3 protein: CASSFSNYGYTF; CDR3 DNA: TGTGCCAGCAGTTTCAGTAACTATGGCTACACCTTC
clone size: NA; V gene: TRBV18; J gene: TRBJ1-1; D gene: NA; CDR3 protein: CASSPPFDRRNTEAFF; CDR3 DNA: TGTGCCAGCTCACCACCGTTTGACAGGAGGAACACTGAAGCTTTCTTT
clone size: NA; V gene: TRBV7-2; J gene: TRBJ2-7; D gene: NA; CDR3 protein: CASSLAWQGSRSYEQYF; CDR3 DNA: TGTGCCAGCAGCTTAGCGTGGCAGGGCTCAAGATCCTACGAGCAGTACTTC
clone size: NA; V gene: TRBV19; J gene: TRBJ1-2; D gene: TRBD1; CDR3 protein: CASSIGTGANFYTF; CDR3 DNA: TGTGCCAGTAGTATCGGGACAGGGGCGAATTTCTACACCTTC
clone size: NA; V gene: TRBV7-9; J gene: TRBJ2-7; D gene: NA; CDR3 protein: CASSLGDTIYEQYF; CDR3 DNA: TGTGCCAGCAGCTTAGGAGACACCATCTACGAGCAGTACTTC
clone size: few; V gene: TRBV29-1; J gene: TRBJ2-1; D gene: TRBD2; CDR3 protein: CSVEKTSGGEQFF; CDR3 DNA: TGCAGCGTTGAGAAGACTAGCGGTGGGGAGCAGTTCTTC
clone size: NA; V gene: TRBV6-6; J gene: TRBJ2-3; D gene: NA; CDR3 protein: CASRELVDTQYF; CDR3 DNA: TGTGCCAGCAGGGAGTTAGTAGATACGCAGTATTTT
clone size: NA; V gene: TRBV6-1; J gene: TRBJ2-1; D gene: TRBD2; CDR3 protein: CASSEMTSGRHEQFF; CDR3 DNA: TGTGCCAGCAGTGAAATGACTAGCGGGAGACATGAGCAGTTCTTC
clone size: NA; V gene: TRBV5-4; J gene: TRBJ1-1; D gene: NA; CDR3 protein: CASSLYTGSLKTEAFF; CDR3 DNA: TGTGCCAGCAGCCTCTATACAGGGAGTCTAAAGACTGAAGCTTTCTTT
clone size: NA; V gene: TRBV4-1; J gene: TRBJ2-5; D gene: TRBD2; CDR3 protein: CASSHYEGLAGWGQETQYF; CDR3 DNA: TGCGCCAGCAGCCATTACGAGGGACTAGCGGGATGGGGACAAGAGACCCAGTACTTC
clone size: NA; V gene: TRBV10-3; J gene: TRBJ1-2; D gene: NA; CDR3 protein: CAIKQGRTGYTF; CDR3 DNA: TGTGCCATCAAGCAGGGGCGCACTGGCTACACCTTC
clone size: few; V gene: TRBV11-2; J gene: TRBJ2-3; D gene: TRBD2; CDR3 protein: CASSRRLAGATDTQYF; CDR3 DNA: TGTGCCAGCAGCCGCAGACTAGCGGGAGCCACAGATACGCAGTATTTT
clone size: once; V gene: TRBV27; J gene: TRBJ2-3; D gene: NA; CDR3 protein: CASSPPRGTDTQYF; CDR3 DNA: TGTGCCAGCAGTCCACCCCGGGGGACAGATACGCAGTATTTT
clone size: once; V gene: TRBV9; J gene: TRBJ2-7; D gene: TRBD2; CDR3 protein: CASSPLGTSSYEQYF; CDR3 DNA: TGTGCCAGCAGCCCGTTGGGGACTAGCAGTTACGAGCAGTACTTC
clone size: once; V gene: TRBV9; J gene: TRBJ2-7; D gene: NA; CDR3 protein: CASSGSLGGYEQYF; CDR3 DNA: TGTGCCAGCAGCGGATCTTTGGGAGGCTACGAGCAGTACTTC
clone size: few; V gene: TRBV6-4; J gene: TRBJ2-7; D gene: TRBD1; CDR3 protein: CASSPLPGQGSDEQYF; CDR3 DNA: TGTGCCAGCAGCCCGCTACCGGGACAGGGATCAGACGAGCAGTACTTC
clone size: NA; V gene: TRBV5-1; J gene: TRBJ2-3; D gene: NA; CDR3 protein: CASRGDNRDTQYF; CDR3 DNA: TGCGCCAGCAGGGGGGACAACCGAGATACGCAGTATTTT
clone size: NA; V gene: TRBV11-2; J gene: TRBJ2-1; D gene: TRBD2; CDR3 protein: CASSASGNRNEQFF; CDR3 DNA: TGTGCCAGCAGCGCCAGCGGGAATCGCAATGAGCAGTTCTTC
clone size: NA; V gene: TRBV19; J gene: TRBJ2-1; D gene: TRBD2; CDR3 protein: CASNPSLTSGTYNEQFF; CDR3 DNA: TGTGCCAGCAATCCGTCCCTGACTAGCGGGACGTACAATGAGCAGTTCTTC
clone size: NA; V gene: TRBV4-3; J gene: TRBJ2-5; D gene: NA; CDR3 protein: CASSPIAIRLQETQYF; CDR3 DNA: TGCGCCAGCAGCCCGATAGCGATTCGCCTTCAAGAGACCCAGTACTTC
clone size: NA; V gene: TRBV7-2; J gene: TRBJ2-7; D gene: NA; CDR3 protein: CASSLSGAAYEQYF; CDR3 DNA: TGTGCCAGCAGCTTATCAGGGGCGGCCTACGAGCAGTACTTC
clone size: NA; V gene: TRBV9; J gene: TRBJ1-1; D gene: NA; CDR3 protein: CASSVDRGYTEAFF; CDR3 DNA: TGTGCCAGCAGCGTAGATAGGGGCTACACTGAAGCTTTCTTT
clone size: NA; V gene: TRBV18; J gene: TRBJ1-1; D gene: NA; CDR3 protein: CASSPLRGLENTEAFF; CDR3 DNA: TGTGCCAGCTCACCACTTCGGGGATTGGAGAACACTGAAGCTTTCTTT
clone size: NA; V gene: TRBV30; J gene: TRBJ1-6; D gene: NA; CDR3 protein: CARDRGGGTLHF; CDR3 DNA: TGTGCCCGGGACCGCGGGGGGGGGACCCTCCACTTT
clone size: NA; V gene: TRBV5-1; J gene: TRBJ2-3; D gene: NA; CDR3 protein: CASSLTGSADTQYF; CDR3 DNA: TGCGCCAGCAGCTTAACAGGGTCGGCAGATACGCAGTATTTT
clone size: NA; V gene: TRBV6-5; J gene: TRBJ2-7; D gene: NA; CDR3 protein: CASSFDRTRIGYEQYF; CDR3 DNA: TGTGCCAGCAGTTTCGACAGGACTAGGATAGGATACGAGCAGTACTTC
clone size: NA; V gene: TRBV2; J gene: TRBJ2-2; D gene: TRBD1; CDR3 protein: CASTYTGVGVVFF; CDR3 DNA: TGTGCCAGCACCTATACAGGGGTGGGGGTGGTGTTTTTT
clone size: NA; V gene: TRBV7-9; J gene: TRBJ2-2; D gene: TRBD2; CDR3 protein: CASSVGTSGNFGELFF; CDR3 DNA: TGTGCCAGCAGCGTGGGGACTAGCGGGAATTTTGGGGAGCTGTTTTTT
clone size: NA; V gene: TRBV27; J gene: TRBJ1-2; D gene: NA; CDR3 protein: CASSQPSGGYGYTF; CDR3 DNA: TGTGCCAGCAGCCAACCGTCGGGGGGGTATGGCTACACCTTC
clone size: NA; V gene: TRBV27; J gene: TRBJ2-6; D gene: NA; CDR3 protein: CASTLRGAPSSGANVLTF; CDR3 DNA: TGTGCCAGCACCCTTCGGGGGGCCCCAAGCTCTGGGGCCAACGTCCTGACTTTC
clone size: NA; V gene: TRBV10-1; J gene: TRBJ2-7; D gene: TRBD1; CDR3 protein: CASSRDRAYEQYF; CDR3 DNA: TGCGCCAGCAGCCGGGACAGGGCCTACGAGCAGTACTTC
clone size: NA; V gene: TRBV5-1; J gene: TRBJ2-1; D gene: TRBD1; CDR3 protein: CASSKRTGDNEQLF; CDR3 DNA: TGCGCCAGCAGCAAGCGGACAGGTGACAATGAGCAGCTCTTC
clone size: NA; V gene: TRBV6-1; J gene: TRBJ2-1; D gene: TRBD2; CDR3 protein: CASSEGGGTNEQFF; CDR3 DNA: TGTGCCAGCAGTGAAGGGGGGGGTACGAATGAGCAGTTCTTC